The clone carrying this T cell receptor (beta chain) was seen ten or more times. The data originate from a study of blood T cells in healthy people across ages. A second PCR of 7 to 11 cycles used a sample-barcoded 5' primer and a J-beta primer mix. TCRdb recomputed calls from the 5' RACE reads with MiXCR, one row per CDR3 protein. The table has roughly 700,000 distinct CDR3 sequences, about 30% seen once. V was clipped by 7 bases and J by 5 bases, with 26 bases between them. The CDR3 runs 16 residues. The germline gives CDR1 SQVTM, CDR2 ANQGSEA. Sequencing used blood. This sequence originates from a woman of 80 years or more in good health. The chain carries TRBV29-1 and TRBJ2-5, with no clear D. CDR3 in DNA: TGCAGCGCCATGTCCTCTGCAGGTAGTCGGTTGGAGACCCAGTACTTC. Protein: CSAMSSAGSRLETQYF.